Listed below are T cell receptor beta chains from one sample, sequenced in a study of T cells in Graves' hyperthyroidism and ophthalmopathy. From the multiplex PCR reads, TCRdb called clonotypes with MiXCR, one entry per CDR3 protein. There are 500,000 to 650,000 distinct CDR3 sequences in the sample; approximately 20% occur only once, and roughly 44% lies in the top ten. Sequenced input: blood. The receptors stem from a man between 35 and 55 years old with Graves' ophthalmopathy. Each CDR3 is given with its conserved first and last residue. D genes are given only for firm matches. The listing skips clone size in some rows; elsewhere it reads once, few, many or a size class.

TRBV6-5,.,13,TRBJ2-1,.,CASSYISGNEQFF,TGTGCCAGCAGTTACATTAGCGGAAATGAGCAGTTCTTC
TRBV5-1,TRBD1,15,TRBJ2-7,few,CASSLRDRGLAEQYF,TGCGCCAGCAGCTTGCGAGACAGGGGGCTGGCCGAGCAGTACTTC
TRBV30,.,13,TRBJ2-2,.,CAWRLTDLGGLFF,TGTGCCTGGCGACTGACCGACTTAGGTGGGCTGTTTTTT
TRBV7-6,.,15,TRBJ1-4,.,CASSPTPVGNEKLFF,TGTGCCAGCAGCCCTACTCCGGTCGGTAATGAAAAACTGTTTTTT
TRBV6-2/TRBV6-3,.,14,TRBJ2-4,.,CASSALRAKNIQYF,TGTGCCAGCAGTGCGCTACGAGCCAAAAACATTCAGTACTTC
TRBV10-3,.,13,TRBJ1-1,.,CAIRGGMNTEAFF,TGTGCCATCAGAGGGGGTATGAACACTGAAGCTTTCTTT
TRBV6-1,.,13,TRBJ2-3,.,CASSPGPQDTQYF,TGTGCCAGCAGTCCGGGACCCCAAGATACGCAGTATTTT
TRBV6-2/TRBV6-3,TRBD2,21,TRBJ2-1,.,CASSYSTGLAGGVRTYNEQFF,TGTGCCAGCAGTTACTCGACGGGACTAGCGGGGGGGGTAAGGACCTACAATGAGCAGTTCTTC
TRBV20-1,TRBD1,14,TRBJ2-3,many,CSARKGQGGDTQYF,TGCAGTGCTAGAAAGGGACAGGGGGGTGATACGCAGTATTTT
TRBV6-5,.,15,TRBJ2-3,many,CASNPLASSTDTQYF,TGTGCCAGCAACCCCCTAGCGTCTAGCACAGATACGCAGTATTTT
TRBV7-9,.,14,TRBJ1-5,few,CASSLGVNDQPQHF,TGTGCCAGCAGCTTAGGAGTCAACGATCAGCCCCAGCATTTT
TRBV6-1,.,15,TRBJ2-3,few,CASSEAETDTDTQYF,TGTGCCAGCAGTGAAGCGGAGACAGACACAGATACGCAGTATTTT
TRBV6-2/TRBV6-3,.,13,TRBJ2-1,.,CASSYFGGAKQFF,TGTGCCAGCAGTTACTTCGGCGGGGCTAAGCAGTTCTTC
TRBV15,.,15,TRBJ1-1,.,CATSIAPNRDTEAFF,TGTGCCACCAGCATCGCCCCCAACAGGGACACTGAAGCTTTCTTT
TRBV5-6,.,13,TRBJ2-7,.,CASSLGSDYEQYF,TGTGCCAGCAGCTTGGGGTCGGACTACGAGCAGTACTTC
TRBV24-1,TRBD2,16,TRBJ2-3,few,CATSDRSGGARDTQYF,TGTGCCACCAGTGATCGTAGCGGGGGGGCCCGAGATACGCAGTATTTT
TRBV5-1,TRBD1,14,TRBJ2-7,many,CARLIKDRAYEQYF,TGCGCCAGACTAATAAAAGACAGGGCCTACGAGCAGTACTTC